Below, 15 T cell receptor beta chains from the same sample are listed, as sequenced in a study of T cell repertoires in cytomegalovirus infection. For these TCRs, the target antigens are not known. MiXCR was run by TCRdb on the reads, yielding one entry per CDR3 protein. The data hold some 560,000 distinct CDR3 sequences, with almost 40% observed a single time. The sample here was cultured PBMCs, taken from culture after CMV antigen stimulation. These TCRs come from a human donor in good health (CMV status not recorded). Some clones in this sample may be carry-over from other donors' samples.

This clonotype has just a few counts. The rearrangement links TRBV7-2 to TRBJ2-7; the match to TRBD2 covers 7 bases. With 1 base clipped from V and 1 base from J, the junction kept 7 bases outside the gene matches. The CDR3 is 16 amino acids. In germline, CDR1 is SGHTA, CDR2 FQGNSA. The CDR3 DNA is TGTGCCAGCAGCTTAGTCACCGGGGGGTCATCCTACGAGCAGTACTTC. Protein product: CASSLVTGGSSYEQYF.

A few counts support this clonotype. The CDR3 DNA follows: TGTGCCAGCAGTTCGCCAGGGACTAGCGGGAGTGAGACCCAGTACTTC. Translating gives CASSSPGTSGSETQYF. The genes are TRBV6-6 and TRBJ2-5; 14 nucleotides match TRBD2. The junction had 6 bases not matched to a gene; V was cut back by 4 bases and J by 5 bases. CDR3 size: 16 residues. CDR1 and CDR2 (germline): MNHNY, SVGAGI (reference sequence).

The gene calls are TRBV12-3 or TRBV12-4 and TRBJ2-4; D not resolved. The CDR3 contains 15 residues. Trimming removed 1 base at V and 8 bases at J, with 15 bases between. The CDR3 nucleotides read TGTGCCAGCAGTTTAGGGTACGGTCTAGAGGACATTCAGTACTTC. It yields the protein CASSLGYGLEDIQYF.

The gene calls are TRBV4-2 and TRBJ2-3; possibly TRBD2 for D (5 bases). V gave up 0 bases and J gave up 0 bases, with 13 bases separating them. CDR1 and CDR2 from the germline V gene are LGHNA and YNFKEQ. CDR3 size: 17 residues. CDR3 DNA sequence: TGTGCCAGCAGCCAAGAGTACGCTGGCGGGAGCACAGATACGCAGTATTTT. It is translated as CASSQEYAGGSTDTQYF.

This clonotype was counted only a few times. J is TRBJ1-2 and V is TRBV7-6, with D unclear. The length of the CDR3 is 11 residues. From germline, CDR1 is SGHVS and CDR2 FNYEAQ. Trimming cost V 3 bases and J 8 bases, with 7 bases left between them. The chain's CDR3 is CASSLFEGYTF. The CDR3 bases are TGTGCCAGCAGCTTGTTTGAGGGCTACACCTTC.

This clonotype was picked up a small number of times. The chain employs TRBV12-3 or TRBV12-4 and TRBJ2-7; D is perhaps TRBD2 (5 bases). There are 14 residues in the CDR3. Trimming removed 6 bases from V and 2 bases from J, with 14 bases in between. The CDR3 DNA is TGTGCCAGCAGCCCAGGACTTACAACCTACGAGCAGTACTTC. Amino acids: CASSPGLTTYEQYF.

The CDR3, as DNA: TGTGCCAGCAGCCGCCCCCCGGGACGCGGTCTCAATGAGCAGTTCTTC. This gives the protein CASSRPPGRGLNEQFF. V and J are TRBV7-2 and TRBJ2-1; tentatively, D is TRBD1 or TRBD2 (5 bases each). The CDR3 runs to 16 residues. V was clipped by 5 bases and J by 6 bases, with 20 bases between them. Germline V gives CDR1 SGHTA, CDR2 FQGNSA.

The chain has TRBV9 and TRBJ1-1; TRBD1 is a possible D gene (5 bases). The CDR3 has 15 residues. Per germline, CDR1 SGDLS and CDR2 YYNGEE. With 4 bases removed from V and 4 bases from J, the gap between germline ends came to 17 bases. The CDR3 loop reads CASSLRDRDGTEAFF. Written as DNA, the CDR3 is TGTGCCAGCAGCCTCCGGGACCGGGACGGCACTGAAGCTTTCTTT.

This clonotype was recorded at least ten times. CDR3 bases: TGTGCCAGCAGCTCAGGGGTAGCAGGAGAGACCCAGTACTTC. Protein sequence: CASSSGVAGETQYF. The chain links TRBV5-6 to TRBJ2-5, with D perhaps matching TRBD1 (6 bases). Germline V lookup: CDR1 SGHDT, CDR2 YYEEEE. The CDR3 spans 14 residues. V was pared by 3 bases and J by 4 bases, with 13 bases between.

This clonotype has only a few counts. DNA for the CDR3: TGCGCCAGCAGCCAGATAGCGGGAGTTGACTACGAGCAGTACTTC. Its translation: CASSQIAGVDYEQYF. The rearrangement joins TRBV4-3 to TRBJ2-7; 9 bases align to TRBD2. The CDR3 totals 15 residues. Germline CDR1 reads LGHNA; CDR2 reads YSLEER. Trimming took 3 bases from V and 3 from J; bases not matched to a gene: 6.

The chain is built from TRBV5-4 and TRBJ2-5; 9 nucleotides match TRBD2. Germline CDR1 reads SGHNT; CDR2 reads YYREEE (reference sequence). This CDR3 has 17 residues. The V segment lost 0 bases and the J segment 4 bases; nucleotides outside the gene matches: 10. This chain's CDR3 is CASSLEASSGGLETQYF. The CDR3 region has the DNA TGTGCCAGCAGCTTGGAGGCGAGTAGCGGGGGATTAGAGACCCAGTACTTC.

This chain links TRBV5-1 with TRBJ2-2; D not resolved. V lost 0 bases and J lost 4, with 19 bases in between. The CDR3 sequence is 18 residues long. CDR1 SGHRS and CDR2 YFSETQ come from the germline V gene. The chain's CDR3 is CASSLGFPVGYRTGELFF. The DNA for the CDR3 is TGCGCCAGCAGCTTGGGGTTCCCAGTAGGTTATCGCACCGGGGAGCTGTTTTTT.

This clonotype came up a few times. V gene TRBV10-3 combines with J gene TRBJ2-5; D may match TRBD1 or TRBD2 (5 bases each). The germline V gene has CDR1 ENHRY and CDR2 SYGVKD. The germline V and J ends were trimmed by 10 bases and 2 bases, with 11 bases remaining between them. CDR3 length equals 12 residues. The CDR3 is CANWDGQETQYF. The CDR3 DNA follows: TGTGCCAACTGGGACGGACAAGAGACCCAGTACTTC.

The chain is built from TRBV9 and TRBJ2-3, with TRBD2 as a possible D gene (5 bases). V was shortened by 3 bases and J by 7 bases, with 12 bases between the two germline ends. This CDR3 spans 13 amino acids. Germline CDR1 is SGDLS and CDR2 is YYNGEE. The CDR3 is CASSASPGNTQYF. The CDR3 DNA is TGTGCCAGCAGCGCTTCTCCGGGGAATACGCAGTATTTT.

This clonotype has at least ten counts. V and J are TRBV7-2 and TRBJ1-1; TRBD1 matches at 11 bases. CDR3 length equals 16 residues. Germline CDR1 SGHTA, CDR2 FQGNSA. The V gene end was trimmed by 1 base and the J gene end by 4 bases; junction bases not matched to a gene: 5. As DNA, the CDR3 is TGTGCCAGCAGCTTAGGGGACAGGGGGATGAGCACTGAAGCTTTCTTT. Its protein is CASSLGDRGMSTEAFF.